This T cell receptor (beta chain) was profiled in a study of breast tumors, draining lymph nodes, adjacent tissues. Axillary draining lymph nodes of breast cancer patients supplied the node samples. On this clonotype itself: The antigen remains undetermined.

Notes on the study in general: Most tumor T cells seemingly derive from lymph node, then expand in tumor. That most tumor T cells come from lymph nodes remained unproven. Tumors had less TCR diversity than lymph nodes, more than nontumor tissue. Luminal-like breast cancer showed significantly higher tumor–nontumor repertoire similarity than basal-like.

TCRdb analysed the multiplex PCR reads with MiXCR anew, one entry per CDR3 protein. The sample has approximately 100,000 distinct CDR3 sequences; roughly 20% are singletons. The CDR3 spans 15 residues. Germline CDR1 DFQATT, CDR2 SNEGSKA (reference sequence). The ends lost 1 base at V and 4 bases at J; junction bases unmatched: 7. This clonotype was obtained from a female donor with breast cancer. Some clones in this sample may be carry-over from other donors' samples. The chain uses TRBV20-1 and TRBJ2-7, with TRBD1 matching over 10 bases. The sample consisted of axillary lymph node tissue. The CDR3 is CSARVWDRGRYEQYF. The CDR3 bases are TGCAGTGCTAGAGTTTGGGACAGGGGTCGGTACGAGCAGTACTTC.